The rows below give T cell receptor beta chains drawn from one sample of a study of OX40 agonist ivuxolimab in advanced cancers. Method: immunoSEQ multiplex PCR; TCRdb's copy keeps in-frame clones and lacks some. The sample includes roughly 65,000 clones, about 86% seen only once; the top ten take approximately 0.86%. The sample consisted of CD4+ or CD8+ T cells sorted from blood, taken in a trial of the OX40 agonist ivuxolimab. These TCRs come from an adult with an advanced solid tumor such as melanoma, head and neck, liver or kidney cancer. Each CDR3 is given with its conserved first and last residue. A D gene is named only where the DNA matches it firmly. A clone size is listed for some rows: how often the clone was seen (once, few, many), or a class if it is expanded.

>few|TRBV28|TRBJ2-7|TRBD1
CASSFLGGQAAYEQYF
TGTGCCAGCAGTTTTCTGGGGGGACAGGCGGCCTACGAGCAGTACTTC
>-|TRBV10-2|TRBJ1-2|-
CASSEIGGFGGYTF
TGCGCCAGCAGTGAGATTGGGGGGTTCGGAGGCTACACCTTC
>-|TRBV5-6|TRBJ2-2|-
CASSLFTGELFF
TGTGCCAGCAGCTTGTTTACCGGGGAGCTGTTTTTT
>-|TRBV9|TRBJ2-2|TRBD1
CASSLTGGTGELFF
TGTGCCAGCAGCTTGACAGGGGGGACCGGGGAGCTGTTTTTT
>medium-sized|TRBV19|TRBJ2-2|-
CASKRFFANTGELFF
TGTGCCAGTAAAAGGTTCTTCGCGAACACCGGGGAGCTGTTTTTT
>few|TRBV6-5|TRBJ2-7|-
CASSYSFREQYF
TGTGCCAGCAGTTACTCGTTCCGGGAGCAGTACTTC
>few|TRBV5-1|TRBJ1-1|TRBD1
CASSLEGQLNTEAFF
TGCGCCAGCAGCTTGGAGGGACAGTTGAACACTGAAGCTTTCTTT
>-|TRBV4-1|TRBJ2-5|TRBD2
CASSQLGLAGRGETQYF
TGCGCCAGCAGCCAGCTGGGACTAGCGGGACGTGGGGAGACCCAGTACTTC
>once|TRBV18|TRBJ2-2|-
CASSGPKGTGELFF
TGTGCCAGCTCGGGACCTAAGGGTACCGGGGAGCTGTTTTTT
>-|TRBV28|TRBJ1-1|-
CASSLSSNTEAFF
TGTGCCAGCAGTTTAAGCTCGAACACTGAAGCTTTCTTT
>-|TRBV7-2|TRBJ1-2|-
CASSLDIINRDGYTF
TGTGCCAGCAGCTTGGACATCATTAACAGGGACGGCTACACCTTC
>-|TRBV6-1|TRBJ2-2|-
CASSSLSGKGLFF
TGTGCCAGCAGTAGCCTATCGGGAAAGGGGCTGTTTTTT
>few|TRBV7-9|TRBJ2-5|-
CASSPRGKETQYF
TGTGCCAGCAGCCCCAGGGGAAAAGAGACCCAGTACTTC
>-|TRBV6-5|TRBJ2-1|-
CASSYTGQDYNEQFF
TGTGCCAGCAGTTACACGGGGCAGGACTACAATGAGCAGTTCTTC
>-|TRBV5-1|TRBJ2-7|TRBD1
CASSLVGTGRHEQYF
TGCGCCAGCAGCTTGGTCGGGACAGGGCGACACGAGCAGTACTTC
>-|TRBV5-1|TRBJ2-2|TRBD2
CASSVASGNTGELFF
TGCGCCAGCAGCGTTGCTAGCGGGAACACCGGGGAGCTGTTTTTT
>-|TRBV4-2|TRBJ2-2|-
CASSQEVVRQNTGELFF
TGTGCCAGCAGCCAAGAAGTAGTGAGGCAGAACACCGGGGAGCTGTTTTTT
>-|TRBV5-8|TRBJ1-2|-
CASSTYRVPYGYTF
TGTGCCAGCAGTACCTACAGGGTACCATATGGCTACACCTTC
>-|TRBV5-1|TRBJ1-1|-
CASKGETEAFF
TGCGCCAGTAAAGGGGAAACTGAAGCTTTCTTT
>-|TRBV2|TRBJ2-3|-
CASTLLAQTAQYF
TGTGCCAGCACCCTCCTAGCCCAGACAGCGCAGTATTTT
>-|TRBV18|TRBJ1-4|-
CASSPRDREKLFF
TGTGCCAGCTCACCAAGAGACAGGGAAAAACTGTTTTTT
>-|TRBV7-2|TRBJ2-6|-
CASSLAGTGANVLTF
TGTGCCAGCAGCTTAGCAGGGACCGGGGCCAACGTCCTGACTTTC